This paragraph covers one TCR beta chain sequence. The source of the sample is a study of PD-L1 blockade in urothelial cancer. Whole-study context: T cell content in blood samples showed a median of 141,255.

TCRdb's table, derived via immunoSEQ multiplex PCR, lists solely in-frame clones and lacks some. Counted here are fewer than 35,000 clones, 75% to 90% occurring once; the ten biggest clones make up 2% to 2.5%. This TCR came from a man aged 50 to 59 with urothelial cancer. The material was PBMCs, obtained around atezolizumab (anti-PD-L1) treatment.

The chain's CDR3 is CASNLRDSLTSPLHF. The CDR3 region has the DNA TGTGCCAGCAATTTGCGGGACAGTCTTACCTCACCCCTCCACTTT. J is TRBJ1-6 and V is TRBV28; 7 bases match TRBD1. The germline V gene has CDR1 MDHEN and CDR2 SYDVKM. The CDR3 has 15 amino acids. With 7 bases clipped from V and 10 bases from J, the junction kept 13 bases outside the gene matches. Looking up the rest from reference TRBV28 and TRBJ1-6 gives the full variable domain: DVKVTQSSRYLVKRTGEKVFLECVQDMDHENMFWYRQDPGLGLRLIYFSYDVKMKEKGDIPEGYSVSREKKERFSLILESASTNQTSMYLCASNLRDSLTSPLHFGNGTRLTVT.